The subject of this entry is one T cell receptor beta chain. The data were taken from a study of T cells in Graves' hyperthyroidism and ophthalmopathy. The CDR3 sequence is 13 residues long. The junction had 3 bases not matched to a gene; V was cut back by 4 bases and J by 1 base. The germline V gene has CDR1 SQVTM and CDR2 ANQGSEA. The TCR beta CDR3 regions underwent amplification using RNA transcripts as the source. First-round RT-PCR with HTBI primers amplified the TCR CDR3 region. TCRdb reanalysed the multiplex PCR reads using MiXCR and keeps one entry per CDR3 protein. The repertoire holds roughly 500,000 distinct CDR3 sequences, with approximately 44% as singletons.

The sequenced material came from peripheral blood or thyroid tissue (not recorded which). The chain carries TRBV29-1 and TRBJ1-1; 7 nucleotides line up with TRBD1. This TCR derives from an adult woman with Graves' disease, either hyperthyroidism or ophthalmopathy (not recorded which). The CDR3 sequence is CSVGRQGNTEAFF. CDR3 sequence (DNA): TGCAGCGTTGGGAGACAGGGGAACACTGAAGCTTTCTTT.